The rows below give T cell receptor beta chains drawn from one sample of a study of cytomegalovirus exposure and HLA in healthy donors. Produced via immunoSEQ multiplex PCR; TCRdb's table is partial and in-frame only. This listing includes about 39,000 clones. Sequencing was performed on PBMCs. The receptor source for this set is a woman aged 30 to 39 in good health and CMV-seropositive. The CDR3 runs from the conserved cysteine through the conserved F or W. Fields, in order: D gene, J gene, V gene, CDR3 protein, CDR3 DNA. The D gene is left open where the match is weak.

>NA|TRBJ1-1|TRBV5-4
CASSLRGAPEAFF
TGTGCCAGCAGCTTACGGGGGGCGCCTGAAGCTTTCTTT
>NA|TRBJ1-1|TRBV2
CASSAGTEAFF
TGTGCCAGCAGTGCGGGCACTGAAGCTTTCTTT
>NA|TRBJ2-7|TRBV19
CASSVAGGTASYEQYF
TGTGCCAGTAGTGTTGCTGGCGGGACAGCCTCCTACGAGCAGTACTTC
>TRBD1|TRBJ1-5|TRBV10-3
CAISESGQGYNQPQHF
TGTGCCATCAGTGAGTCGGGACAGGGATACAATCAGCCCCAGCATTTT
>TRBD2|TRBJ2-7|TRBV5-1
CASSRAGTSGGRSSYEQYF
TGCGCCAGCAGCCGCGCCGGGACTAGCGGGGGGCGGAGCTCCTACGAGCAGTACTTC
>TRBD1|TRBJ2-1|TRBV9
CASSYPGTGGNEQFF
TGTGCCAGCAGCTACCCCGGGACAGGGGGGAATGAGCAGTTCTTC
>TRBD2|TRBJ2-2|TRBV4-1
CASSRFILGGDDTGELFF
TGCGCCAGCAGCCGGTTCATTTTGGGGGGGGACGACACCGGGGAGCTGTTTTTT
>NA|TRBJ2-7|TRBV2
CASMEQNQSYEQYF
TGTGCCAGCATGGAACAGAACCAATCCTACGAGCAGTACTTC
>NA|TRBJ1-1|TRBV29-1
CSVDSGMNTEAFF
TGCAGCGTCGACAGTGGAATGAACACTGAAGCTTTCTTT
>NA|TRBJ1-6|TRBV5-1
CASSFGKGENSPLHF
TGCGCCAGCAGCTTTGGTAAGGGAGAAAATTCACCCCTCCACTTT
>NA|TRBJ1-5|TRBV6-6
CASSYRGGQTNQPQHF
TGTGCCAGCAGTTACCGGGGTGGGCAAACAAATCAGCCCCAGCATTTT
>TRBD1|TRBJ2-3|TRBV13
CASSLGLTGGEDTQYF
TGTGCCAGCAGCTTAGGCCTAACAGGGGGCGAGGATACGCAGTATTTT
>NA|TRBJ2-4|TRBV10-1
CASSEGTELAKNIQYF
TGCGCCAGCAGTGAAGGGACTGAGTTAGCCAAAAACATTCAGTACTTC
>TRBD1|TRBJ2-3|TRBV7-2
CASSLSTGTDTQYF
TGTGCCAGCAGCTTATCGACAGGGACAGATACGCAGTATTTT
>TRBD1|TRBJ1-6|TRBV7-2
CASSIGTVNSPLHF
TGTGCCAGCAGCATCGGGACAGTTAATTCACCCCTCCACTTT
>NA|TRBJ1-3|TRBV4-1
CASSQGFRTSSGNTIYF
TGCGCCAGCAGCCAAGGATTTCGGACAAGCTCTGGAAACACCATATATTTT
>TRBD1|TRBJ1-2|TRBV15
CATSRGQGDGYTF
TGTGCCACCAGCAGGGGACAGGGAGATGGCTACACCTTC
>TRBD2|TRBJ2-3|TRBV7-9
CASSLGRRGGVDTQYF
TGTGCCAGCAGCTTAGGACGGCGGGGGGGCGTAGATACGCAGTATTTT
>NA|TRBJ2-5|TRBV29-1
CSVSEDWETQYF
TGCAGCGTTTCCGAGGACTGGGAGACCCAGTACTTC
>NA|TRBJ1-1|TRBV18
CASSPAISRNTEAFF
TGTGCCAGCTCACCAGCGATTTCAAGGAACACTGAAGCTTTCTTT
>NA|TRBJ2-2|TRBV30
CAWTGVGELFF
TGTGCCTGGACAGGGGTAGGGGAGCTGTTTTTT
>TRBD2|TRBJ2-1|TRBV10-3
CAIRAASGGSYNEQFF
TGTGCCATCAGAGCGGCTAGCGGGGGATCCTACAATGAGCAGTTCTTC
>TRBD2|TRBJ2-3|TRBV5-1
CASSLGGSGGADTQYF
TGCGCCAGCAGCTTGGGGGGTAGCGGGGGCGCAGATACGCAGTATTTT
>NA|TRBJ1-5|TRBV19
CAIGGQQGIGQPQHF
TGTGCCATAGGCGGTCAGCAGGGTATTGGCCAGCCCCAGCATTTT
>NA|TRBJ1-5|TRBV2
CASSVEGTGNQPQHF
TGTGCCAGCAGTGTTGAGGGTACCGGCAATCAGCCCCAGCATTTT
>TRBD1|TRBJ2-3|TRBV19
CASSIASLTGVGTDTQYF
TGTGCCAGTAGTATAGCGTCCCTAACAGGGGTCGGCACAGATACGCAGTATTTT
>NA|TRBJ2-5|TRBV6-1
CASSESGGTQYF
TGTGCCAGCAGTGAGTCCGGGGGGACCCAGTACTTC
>TRBD1|TRBJ2-3|TRBV5-1
CASSPGQGTDTQYF
TGCGCCAGCAGCCCGGGACAGGGAACGGATACGCAGTATTTT
>TRBD1|TRBJ2-7|TRBV2
CASNDRGPNEQYF
TGTGCCAGCAACGACAGGGGGCCGAATGAGCAGTACTTC
>NA|TRBJ1-1|TRBV19
CASSRQVNTEAFF
TGTGCCAGTAGTAGACAGGTGAACACTGAAGCTTTCTTT
>TRBD1|TRBJ2-2|TRBV7-9
CASSGRQGNTGELFF
TGTGCCAGCAGCGGACGACAGGGAAACACCGGGGAGCTGTTTTTT
>NA|TRBJ1-3|TRBV10-3
CAISGDGGSGNTIYF
TGTGCCATCAGCGGGGACGGGGGCTCTGGAAACACCATATATTTT
>NA|TRBJ2-6|TRBV5-1
CASSFRTAGANVLTF
TGCGCCAGCAGCTTTCGGACAGCGGGGGCCAACGTCCTGACTTTC
>TRBD1|TRBJ1-4|TRBV19
CASSTPRDRDEKLFF
TGTGCCAGTAGTACCCCTCGGGACAGGGATGAAAAACTGTTTTTT
>NA|TRBJ2-7|TRBV14
CASSQIRDNSYEQYF
TGTGCCAGCAGCCAAATCCGGGACAACTCCTACGAGCAGTACTTC
>TRBD1|TRBJ1-1|TRBV7-2
CASSAFQGALNTEAFF
TGTGCCAGCAGCGCGTTTCAGGGGGCCCTGAACACTGAAGCTTTCTTT
>NA|TRBJ2-3|TRBV2
CASTRQVDTDTQYF
TGTGCCAGCACACGACAGGTTGACACAGATACGCAGTATTTT
>TRBD2|TRBJ2-1|TRBV6-6
CASSYAGGTDEQFF
TGTGCCAGCAGTTACGCGGGGGGGACGGATGAGCAGTTCTTC
>NA|TRBJ1-2|TRBV19
CASTLTAGIYGYTF
TGTGCCAGTACCCTAACGGCAGGAATTTATGGCTACACCTTC
>NA|TRBJ1-3|TRBV15
CATSRDIGFGGSGNTIYF
TGTGCCACCAGCAGAGATATAGGATTCGGAGGGTCTGGAAACACCATATATTTT
>NA|TRBJ1-1|TRBV11-2
CASTYLSVNTEAFF
TGTGCCAGCACATATTTGAGTGTGAACACTGAAGCTTTCTTT
>NA|TRBJ1-1|TRBV6-5
CASSYDPQPNTEAFF
TGTGCCAGCAGTTACGACCCACAGCCGAACACTGAAGCTTTCTTT